Sequencing of this T cell receptor beta chain was carried out in a study of T cells in Graves' hyperthyroidism and ophthalmopathy. Between the trimmed V and J ends, which lost 6 bases and 0 bases, there was a span of 12 bases. CDR1 is MNHEY and CDR2 is SMNVEV in the germline V gene (reference sequence). The CDR3 is made up of 15 amino acids. The PBMCs had their origin in around 9.1 ml of fresh peripheral blood. TCR beta CDR3 sequences were amplified from RNA transcripts. In the first-round RT-PCR of the TCR CDR3, the HTBI primer set was used. Via MiXCR, TCRdb re-called the multiplex PCR reads, giving one row per CDR3 protein. The table has under 750,000 distinct CDR3 sequences, roughly a sixth seen once.

The V and J genes are TRBV27 and TRBJ1-3, with D possibly TRBD1 on 5 matching bases. The origin of this receptor is a woman between 50 and 59 years old with Graves' hyperthyroidism that later progressed to Graves' ophthalmopathy. Sequenced: blood. The CDR3 coding sequence is TGTGCCAGCAGCCGGGACGGGGGCTCTGGAAACACCATATATTTT. Its protein is CASSRDGGSGNTIYF.